This T cell receptor beta chain was observed in a study of T cell responses to AZD1222 COVID-19 vaccine. Clones were sequenced by immunoSEQ multiplex PCR, and TCRdb holds only the in-frame ones, with some missing. Here the sample spans 150,000 to 200,000 clones, roughly nine tenths being singletons. The CDR3 spans 16 residues. Germline V gene lookup returns CDR1 LGHDT and CDR2 YNNKEL (reference sequence). Trimming left V 1 base short and J 2 bases short, with 11 bases between. The sample in question was peripheral blood, obtained 28 days after the second AZD1222 dose. The receptor was isolated from an adult who received the AZD1222 COVID-19 vaccine. The rearrangement links TRBV3-1 (or the pseudogene TRBV3-2) to TRBJ1-4, with D perhaps matching TRBD1 (5 bases). CDR3 residues: CASSQGFWGTNEKLFF. The CDR3 DNA reads as TGTGCCAGCAGCCAAGGATTTTGGGGCACTAATGAAAAACTGTTTTTT.